Following are 5 T cell receptor beta chains from one sample sequenced in a study of blood T cell repertoires in COVID-19. TCRdb keeps only in-frame clones here, not all; method: immunoSEQ multiplex PCR. The sample yields around 200,000 clones, roughly 90% seen once. Sequencing was done on a sample of PBMCs or T cells enriched from blood (not recorded which). The source of these receptors is a woman in her 30s who had recovered from COVID-19.

The V call is TRBV29-1, the J call TRBJ2-1; the D is unclear. In germline, CDR1 is SQVTM, CDR2 ANQGSEA. The CDR3 sequence is 15 residues long. V was cut by 4 bases and J by 0 bases, with 13 bases left in between. In DNA, the CDR3 is TGCAGCGTTGCATTCGAGGTGAGCTCCTACAATGAGCAGTTCTTC. This translates into CSVAFEVSSYNEQFF.

The chain is built from TRBV29-1 and TRBJ1-2; D perhaps matches TRBD1 (5 bases). The CDR3 is made up of 14 amino acids. CDR1 and CDR2 (germline): SQVTM, ANQGSEA. Deletions cut 5 bases from V and 6 bases from J, with 19 bases between. The CDR3 is CSVNLSGAGNGYTF. The CDR3 region has the DNA TGCAGCGTTAATCTCAGTGGGGCGGGGAATGGCTACACCTTC.

The V gene is TRBV9, the J gene TRBJ2-1, with D tentatively TRBD1 (6 bases). Trimming pared 5 bases from V and 4 bases from J, leaving 16 bases between. Germline V gives CDR1 SGDLS, CDR2 YYNGEE. The CDR3 runs to 15 residues. The CDR3 DNA reads TGTGCCAGCAGTCCAGGACAGTTAACTTACAATGAGCAGTTCTTC. Its translation is CASSPGQLTYNEQFF.

V gene TRBV19 combines with J gene TRBJ1-4, with TRBD1 matching over 7 bases. Germline CDR1 and CDR2: LNHDA and SQIVND (reference sequence). The CDR3 spans 15 residues. The V and J ends lost 1 base and 4 bases, in that order; junction bases with no gene match: 3. The CDR3 sequence is CASSIGGTDNEKLFF. The CDR3 DNA reads as TGTGCCAGTAGTATAGGCGGGACAGATAATGAAAAACTGTTTTTT. Full variable domain (remainder filled in from reference TRBV19 and TRBJ1-4): DGGITQSPKYLFRKEGQNVTLSCEQNLNHDAMYWYRQDPGQGLRLIYYSQIVNDFQKGDIAEGYSVSREKKESFPLTVTSAQKNPTAFYLCASSIGGTDNEKLFFGSGTQLSVL.

The chain recombines TRBV3-1 (or the pseudogene TRBV3-2) with TRBJ2-1, with 13 positions matching TRBD2. V was clipped by 1 base and J by 9 bases; unmatched bases: 3. From germline, CDR1 is LGHDT and CDR2 YNNKEL (reference sequence). This CDR3 is built from 15 residues. The CDR3 loop is CASSQALAGGREQFF. The CDR3 coding sequence is TGTGCCAGCAGCCAAGCACTAGCGGGGGGGCGTGAGCAGTTCTTC.